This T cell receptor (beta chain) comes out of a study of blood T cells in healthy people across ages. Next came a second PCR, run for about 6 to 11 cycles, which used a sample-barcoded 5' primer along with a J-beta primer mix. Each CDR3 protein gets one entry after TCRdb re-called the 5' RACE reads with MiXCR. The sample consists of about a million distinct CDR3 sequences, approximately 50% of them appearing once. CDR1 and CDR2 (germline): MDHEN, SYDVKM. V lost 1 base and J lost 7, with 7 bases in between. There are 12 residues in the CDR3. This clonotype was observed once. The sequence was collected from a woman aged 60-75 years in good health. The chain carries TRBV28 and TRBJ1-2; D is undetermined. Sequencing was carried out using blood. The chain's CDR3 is CASSLFTGGYTF. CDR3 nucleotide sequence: TGTGCCAGCAGTTTATTCACCGGTGGCTACACCTTC.